This record concerns one TCR beta chain sequence. Antigen specificity is unknown. The data derive from a study of cytomegalovirus exposure and HLA in healthy donors. Study-wide findings and caveats: The study carried out a later analysis of TCR beta sequences. It associated approximately 17,000 of them with specific HLA alleles at a false discovery rate of 0.05. DRB1 showed the most TCR associations and HLA-C the fewest in a later analysis, as rates varied by HLA locus.

V was pared by 5 bases and J by 12 bases, with 11 bases of the junction left unmatched. Germline V gene data show CDR1 as SGHTA and CDR2 as FQGNSA. The CDR3 runs to 14 residues. The PCR used 60 Vbeta and 13 Jbeta primers. Repertoires were generated with immunoSEQ multiplex PCR, while TCRdb's copy carries only in-frame clones and drops some. The sample shows 95,000 or so clones, about 86% of them seen only once. This TCR came from a woman between 70 and 85 years old in good health and CMV-seropositive. The sample was PBMCs. The chain carries TRBV7-2 and TRBJ1-4, with 8 bases identical to TRBD1. The CDR3 DNA reads TGTGCCAGCAGCCCCCGGCAGGGGGCGGGCCAACTGTTTTTT. The encoded protein is CASSPRQGAGQLFF.